This paragraph covers one TCR beta chain sequence. Its antigen is unknown. The data were obtained in a study of cytomegalovirus exposure and HLA in healthy donors. Study-level results: In a later analysis, V- and J-gene trimming of beta chains associated with a DCLRE1C missense variant, replicated independently.

In the PCR, 60 Vbeta and 13 Jbeta primers were used. The method was immunoSEQ multiplex PCR; TCRdb's version includes in-frame clones alone and lacks a portion of them. The sample lists about 200,000 clones; 82% were seen once. This CDR3 spans 13 amino acids. Germline assignment: CDR1 SNHLY and CDR2 FYNNEI. Trimming took 8 bases from V and 9 from J; bases not matched to a gene: 4. The sample taken for sequencing was PBMCs. The chain has TRBV2 and TRBJ2-1, with 13 bases matching TRBD2. The clonotype comes from a boy aged 2-15 years in good health and CMV-seronegative. The CDR3, as DNA: TGTGCCAGCCTTTGGACTAGCGGGGGTGAGCAGTTCTTC. As protein: CASLWTSGGEQFF. Full variable domain (missing parts from reference TRBV2 and TRBJ2-1): EPEVTQTPSHQVTQMGQEVILRCVPISNHLYFYWYRQILGQKVEFLVSFYNNEISEKSEIFDDQFSVERPDGSNFTLKIRSTKLEDSAMYFCASLWTSGGEQFFGPGTRLTVL.